This T cell receptor (beta chain) derives from a study of blood T cell repertoires in COVID-19. Using immunoSEQ multiplex PCR, the repertoire was profiled, and TCRdb retains in-frame clones only, with some absent. The table has more than 200,000 clones, 86% seen once. On this clone itself: Other DNA sequences of this sample code for an identical CDR3.

The CDR3 has 13 amino acids. Trimming took off 0 bases at V and 4 bases at J, with 5 bases between the two ends. Germline V CDR1 and CDR2: SGHRS, YFSETQ. The rearrangement links TRBV5-1 to TRBJ1-3; D is uncertain. Sequencing was performed on peripheral blood. The sequence derives from a woman aged 50 to 65 with COVID-19, enrolled during active disease. CDR3 sequence: CASSLAGGNTIYF. The DNA for the CDR3 is TGCGCCAGCAGCTTGGCGGGGGGAAACACCATATATTTT.